The T cell receptor (beta chain) under discussion was sequenced for a study of blood T cells in healthy people across ages. General study points: TCR beta diversity tracked closely with naive T cell percentage. Per million T cells, the diversity of TCR beta decreased roughly linearly as age advanced.

CDR1 and CDR2 from the germline V gene are SGHVS and FNYEAQ. V shed 4 bases, J shed 3 bases, and the junction held 10 bases outside the gene matches. This CDR3 is 18 amino acids long. This clonotype was observed a few times. Its target is not known. Healthy Caucasian individuals from Russia aged about 6 to 90 served as donors. Each of the donors had approximately 10 milliliters of peripheral blood drawn into EDTA-treated Vacutainer tubes. A J-beta primer mix and a sample-barcoded 5' primer were used in a second PCR of about 7 to 12 cycles. In TCRdb, the 5' RACE reads were re-called with MiXCR into one record per CDR3 protein. The sample lists about 730,000 distinct CDR3 sequences, roughly 45% occurring once.

This receptor was obtained from a woman aged 55-69 years in good health. The rearrangement links TRBV7-6 to TRBJ2-3, with TRBD2 matching 13 bases. The sample consisted of blood. Here the CDR3 DNA reads TGTGCCAGCAGCTCACGGACTAGCGGGGGTGCAACGACAGATACGCAGTATTTT. Its translation: CASSSRTSGGATTDTQYF.